The present T cell receptor beta chain was sequenced within a study of T cell changes during pregnancy in multiple sclerosis. Measured with immunoSEQ multiplex PCR; TCRdb has only the in-frame clones, and not every one. The sample consists of roughly 71,000 clones, 92% of them appearing once. Per the germline V gene, CDR1 is SGHRS and CDR2 is YFSETQ. V shed 2 bases, J shed 6 bases, and the junction held 7 bases outside the gene matches. The CDR3 covers 14 residues. This receptor was identified in a female donor in good health, enrolled as a control in a pregnancy study. This sequence joins TRBV5-1 and TRBJ2-7; 8 bases line up with TRBD2. Source: peripheral blood, taken in the first trimester of pregnancy. The DNA for the CDR3 is TGCGCCAGCAGCTTAAGCGGGAGTTCGATCGAGCAGTACTTC. Translating it yields CASSLSGSSIEQYF.